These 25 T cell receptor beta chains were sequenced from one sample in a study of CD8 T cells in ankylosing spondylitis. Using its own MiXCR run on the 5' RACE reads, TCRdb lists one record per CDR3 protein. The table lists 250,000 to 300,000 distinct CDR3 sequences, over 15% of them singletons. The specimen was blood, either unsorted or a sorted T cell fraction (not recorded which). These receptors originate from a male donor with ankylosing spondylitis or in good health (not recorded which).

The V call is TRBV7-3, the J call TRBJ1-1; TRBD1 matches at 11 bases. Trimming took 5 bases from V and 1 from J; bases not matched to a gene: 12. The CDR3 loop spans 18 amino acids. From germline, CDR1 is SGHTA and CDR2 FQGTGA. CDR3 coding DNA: TGTGCCAGCAGCCCGCGGACAGGGGGCGTATCTCCGAACACTGAAGCTTTCTTT. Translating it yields CASSPRTGGVSPNTEAFF.

The CDR3, as DNA: TGTGCCAGCAGTTTGGTACAGCTATATGGCTACACCTTC. The encoded protein is CASSLVQLYGYTF. This chain uses TRBV12-3 or TRBV12-4 with TRBJ1-2; D gene uncertain. The CDR3 extends over 13 amino acids. Trimming removed 3 bases at V and 5 bases at J, with 10 bases between.

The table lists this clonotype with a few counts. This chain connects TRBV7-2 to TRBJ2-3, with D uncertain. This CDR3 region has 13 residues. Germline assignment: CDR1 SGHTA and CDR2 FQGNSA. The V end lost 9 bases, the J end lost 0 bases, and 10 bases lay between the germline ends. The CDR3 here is CARRPFSTDTQYF. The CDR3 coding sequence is TGTGCCAGAAGGCCCTTTAGCACAGATACGCAGTATTTT.

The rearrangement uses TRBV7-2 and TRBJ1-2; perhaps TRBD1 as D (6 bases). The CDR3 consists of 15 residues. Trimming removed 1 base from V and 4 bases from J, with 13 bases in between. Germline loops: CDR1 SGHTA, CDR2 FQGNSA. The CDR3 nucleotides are TGTGCCAGCAGCTTAGAACAGGGTATTTTCTATGGCTACACCTTC. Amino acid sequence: CASSLEQGIFYGYTF.

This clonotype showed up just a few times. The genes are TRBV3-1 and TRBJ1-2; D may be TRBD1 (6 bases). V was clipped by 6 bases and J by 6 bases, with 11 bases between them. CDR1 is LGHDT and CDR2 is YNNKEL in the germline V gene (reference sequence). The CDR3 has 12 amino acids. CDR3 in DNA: TGTGCCAGCAGTTTACAGGGAGATGGCTACACCTTC. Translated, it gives CASSLQGDGYTF.

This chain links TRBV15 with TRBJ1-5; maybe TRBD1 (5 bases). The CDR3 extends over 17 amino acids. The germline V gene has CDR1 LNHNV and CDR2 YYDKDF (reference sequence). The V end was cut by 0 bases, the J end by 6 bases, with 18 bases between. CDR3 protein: CATSRDPPGRVAQPQHF. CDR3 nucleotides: TGTGCCACCAGCAGAGATCCGCCAGGGAGGGTCGCTCAGCCCCAGCATTTT.

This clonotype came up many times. The DNA of the CDR3 is TGTGCCATCAGCGCCCGGGCCACTGAAGCTTTCTTT. Its protein product is CAISARATEAFF. The J gene is TRBJ1-1, the V gene TRBV10-3; D unresolved. There are 12 residues in the CDR3. V lost 6 bases to trimming and J lost 4 bases, with 9 bases between them. The germline V gene has CDR1 ENHRY and CDR2 SYGVKD.

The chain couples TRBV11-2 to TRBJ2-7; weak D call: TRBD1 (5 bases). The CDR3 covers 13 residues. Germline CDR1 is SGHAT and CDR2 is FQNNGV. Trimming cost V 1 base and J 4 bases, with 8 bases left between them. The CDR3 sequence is CASSLAGIYEQYV. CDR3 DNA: TGTGCCAGCAGCTTAGCAGGGATATACGAGCAGTACGTC.

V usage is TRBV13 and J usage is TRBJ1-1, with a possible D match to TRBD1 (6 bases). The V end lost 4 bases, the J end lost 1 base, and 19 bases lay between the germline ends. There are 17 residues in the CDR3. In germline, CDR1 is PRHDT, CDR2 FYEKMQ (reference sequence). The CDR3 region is CASSSGGATRTNTEAFF. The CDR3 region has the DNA TGTGCCAGCAGCTCCGGGGGGGCCACAAGGACGAACACTGAAGCTTTCTTT.

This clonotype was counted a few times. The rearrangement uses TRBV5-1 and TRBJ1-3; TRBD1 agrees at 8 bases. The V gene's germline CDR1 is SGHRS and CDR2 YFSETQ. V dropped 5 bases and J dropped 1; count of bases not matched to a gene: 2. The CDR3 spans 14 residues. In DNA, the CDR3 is TGCGCCAGCAGGACAGGGGAATCTGGAAACACCATATATTTT. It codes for CASRTGESGNTIYF.

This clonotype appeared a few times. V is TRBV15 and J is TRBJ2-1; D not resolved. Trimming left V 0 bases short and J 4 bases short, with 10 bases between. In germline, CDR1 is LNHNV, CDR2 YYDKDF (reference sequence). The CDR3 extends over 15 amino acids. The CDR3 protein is CATSRDPGLYNEQFF. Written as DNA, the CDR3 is TGTGCCACCAGCAGAGATCCCGGTTTGTACAATGAGCAGTTCTTC.

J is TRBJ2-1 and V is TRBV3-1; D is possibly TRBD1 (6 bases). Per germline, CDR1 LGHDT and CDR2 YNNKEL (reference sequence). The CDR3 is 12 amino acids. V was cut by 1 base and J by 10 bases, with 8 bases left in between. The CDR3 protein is CASSQVRGEQFF. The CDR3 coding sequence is TGTGCCAGCAGCCAAGTTAGGGGGGAGCAGTTCTTC.

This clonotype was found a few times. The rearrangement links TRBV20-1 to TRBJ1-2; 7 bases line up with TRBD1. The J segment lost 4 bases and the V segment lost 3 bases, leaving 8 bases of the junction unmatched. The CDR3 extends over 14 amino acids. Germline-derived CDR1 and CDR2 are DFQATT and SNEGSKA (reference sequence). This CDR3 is CSASGDRGIYGYTF. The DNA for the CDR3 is TGCAGTGCTAGTGGGGACAGAGGGATCTATGGCTACACCTTC.

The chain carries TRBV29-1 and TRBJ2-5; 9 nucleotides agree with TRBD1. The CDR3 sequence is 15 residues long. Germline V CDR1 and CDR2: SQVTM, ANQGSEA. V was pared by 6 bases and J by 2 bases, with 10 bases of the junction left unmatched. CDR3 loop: CSVAEPGQGQETQYF. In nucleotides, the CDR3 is TGCAGCGTCGCTGAACCGGGACAGGGACAAGAGACCCAGTACTTC.

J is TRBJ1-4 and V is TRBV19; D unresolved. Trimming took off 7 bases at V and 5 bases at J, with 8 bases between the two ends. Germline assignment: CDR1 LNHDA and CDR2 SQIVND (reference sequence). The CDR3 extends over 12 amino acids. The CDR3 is CASNFQNEKLFF. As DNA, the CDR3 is TGTGCCAGTAATTTTCAGAATGAAAAACTGTTTTTT.

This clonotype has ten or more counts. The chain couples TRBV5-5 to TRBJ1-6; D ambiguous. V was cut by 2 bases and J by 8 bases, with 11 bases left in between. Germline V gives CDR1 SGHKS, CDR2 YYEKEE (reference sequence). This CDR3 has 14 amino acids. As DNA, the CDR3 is TGTGCCAGCAGCTTTACTGACACTCATTCACCCCTCCACTTT. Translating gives CASSFTDTHSPLHF.

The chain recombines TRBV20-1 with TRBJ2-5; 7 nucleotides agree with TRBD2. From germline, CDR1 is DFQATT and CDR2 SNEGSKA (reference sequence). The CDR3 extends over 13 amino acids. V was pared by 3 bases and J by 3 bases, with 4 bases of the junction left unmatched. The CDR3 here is CSASILAEETQYF. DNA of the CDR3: TGCAGTGCTAGCATCCTAGCGGAAGAGACCCAGTACTTC.

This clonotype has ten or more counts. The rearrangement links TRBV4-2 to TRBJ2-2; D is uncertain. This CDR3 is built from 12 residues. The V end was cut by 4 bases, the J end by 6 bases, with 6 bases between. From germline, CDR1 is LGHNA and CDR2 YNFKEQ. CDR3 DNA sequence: TGTGCCAGCAGCCCTTGGGCCGGGGAGCTGTTTTTT. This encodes CASSPWAGELFF.

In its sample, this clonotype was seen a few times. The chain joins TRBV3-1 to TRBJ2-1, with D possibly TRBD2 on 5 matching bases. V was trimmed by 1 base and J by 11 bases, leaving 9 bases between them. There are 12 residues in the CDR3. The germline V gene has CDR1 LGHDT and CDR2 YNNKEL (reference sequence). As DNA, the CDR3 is TGTGCCAGCAGCCAAGCGGCGGGCAAGCAGTTCTTC. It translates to CASSQAAGKQFF.

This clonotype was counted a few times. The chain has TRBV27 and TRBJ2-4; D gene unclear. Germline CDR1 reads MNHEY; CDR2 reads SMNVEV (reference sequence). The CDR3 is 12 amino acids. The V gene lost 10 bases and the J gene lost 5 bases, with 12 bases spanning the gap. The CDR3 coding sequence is TGTGCCATCAGGTCGGCCGAAAACATTCAGTACTTC. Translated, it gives CAIRSAENIQYF.

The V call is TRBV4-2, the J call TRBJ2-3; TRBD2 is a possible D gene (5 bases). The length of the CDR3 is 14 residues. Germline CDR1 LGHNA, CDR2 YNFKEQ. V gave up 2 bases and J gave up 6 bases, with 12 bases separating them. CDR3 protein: CASSQPPGEDTQYF. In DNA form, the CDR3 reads TGTGCCAGCAGCCAACCGCCTGGGGAGGATACGCAGTATTTT.

Written as DNA, the CDR3 is TGTGCCAGCAGCCTTTCTCAGGGGAGCAATCAGCCCCAGCATTTT. Protein sequence: CASSLSQGSNQPQHF. The chain links TRBV12-3 or TRBV12-4 to TRBJ1-5, with a tentative D call TRBD1 (6 bases). Trimming took 6 bases from V and 1 from J, leaving 13 bases between them. CDR3 length equals 15 residues.

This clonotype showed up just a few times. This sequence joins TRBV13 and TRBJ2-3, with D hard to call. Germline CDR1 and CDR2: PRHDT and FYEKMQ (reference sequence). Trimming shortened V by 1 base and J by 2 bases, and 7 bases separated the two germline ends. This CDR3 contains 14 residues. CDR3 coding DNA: TGTGCCAGCAGCTTAGAGGGTATCACAGATACGCAGTATTTT. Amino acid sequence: CASSLEGITDTQYF.

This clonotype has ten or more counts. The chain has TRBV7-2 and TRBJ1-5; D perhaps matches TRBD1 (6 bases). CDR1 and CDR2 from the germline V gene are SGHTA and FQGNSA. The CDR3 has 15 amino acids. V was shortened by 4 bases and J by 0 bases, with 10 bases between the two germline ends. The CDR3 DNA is TGTGCCAGCAGCTGGACAGCACATAGCAATCAGCCCCAGCATTTT. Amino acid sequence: CASSWTAHSNQPQHF.

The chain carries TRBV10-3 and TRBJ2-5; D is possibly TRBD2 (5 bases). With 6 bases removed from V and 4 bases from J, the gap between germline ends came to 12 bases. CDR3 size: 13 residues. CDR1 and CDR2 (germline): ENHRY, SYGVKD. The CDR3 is CAISRTLAETQYF. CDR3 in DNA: TGTGCCATCAGCCGGACTCTGGCAGAGACCCAGTACTTC.